Following are 17 T cell receptor beta chains from one sample sequenced in a study of T cell responses to AZD1222 COVID-19 vaccine. Clones were read by immunoSEQ multiplex PCR, and TCRdb kept only the in-frame ones, dropping some. The sample has 95,000 to 100,000 clones; roughly 84% are singletons. The sample consisted of peripheral blood, taken 28 days after the second AZD1222 dose. Receptors were obtained from an adult who received the AZD1222 COVID-19 vaccine.

The chain has TRBV28 and TRBJ1-1; D gene ambiguous. Germline CDR1 reads MDHEN; CDR2 reads SYDVKM. CDR3 length: 11 residues. Trimming shortened V by 6 bases and J by 8 bases, and 10 bases separated the two germline ends. This CDR3 is CASSSRAEAFF. CDR3 nucleotides: TGTGCCAGCAGCTCGAGGGCGGAAGCTTTCTTT. The whole variable domain, filled in from reference TRBV28 and TRBJ1-1, reads DVKVTQSSRYLVKRTGEKVFLECVQDMDHENMFWYRQDPGLGLRLIYFSYDVKMKEKGDIPEGYSVSREKKERFSLILESASTNQTSMYLCASSSRAEAFFGQGTRLTVV.

The chain links TRBV5-4 to TRBJ1-6, with D uncertain. The germline gives CDR1 SGHNT, CDR2 YYREEE (reference sequence). CDR3 size: 15 residues. The V gene lost 0 bases and the J gene lost 0 bases, with 4 bases spanning the gap. CDR3 bases: TGTGCCAGCAGCTTGGAGGGCTCCTATAATTCACCCCTCCACTTT. This sequence encodes CASSLEGSYNSPLHF.

The rearrangement joins TRBV11-3 to TRBJ2-6; D is unclear. The CDR3 covers 15 residues. Germline lookup yields CDR1 SGHNT and CDR2 YENEEA. The germline V and J ends were trimmed by 1 base and 2 bases, with 6 bases remaining between them. The CDR3 nucleotides read TGTGCCAGCAGCTTAGCAGGACCTGGGGCCAACGTCCTGACTTTC. Residues: CASSLAGPGANVLTF.

J is TRBJ1-1 and V is TRBV6-6; D unresolved. There are 12 residues in the CDR3. CDR1 and CDR2 from the germline V gene are MNHNY and SVGAGI (reference sequence). The V and J ends lost 0 bases and 7 bases respectively, with 6 bases between them. In DNA form, the CDR3 reads TGTGCCAGCAGTTACTCGACTGTTGAAGCTTTCTTT. It yields the protein CASSYSTVEAFF.

This rearrangement joins TRBV19 to TRBJ1-5; TRBD1 matches at 7 bases. The ends lost 7 bases at V and 4 bases at J; junction bases unmatched: 4. CDR1 and CDR2 from the germline V gene are LNHDA and SQIVND (reference sequence). The CDR3 extends over 13 amino acids. The CDR3 loop is CASIAGGNQPQHF. The CDR3 DNA sequence: TGTGCCAGTATAGCAGGGGGGAATCAGCCCCAGCATTTT. The full variable domain, rest sourced from reference TRBV19 and TRBJ1-5, is DGGITQSPKYLFRKEGQNVTLSCEQNLNHDAMYWYRQDPGQGLRLIYYSQIVNDFQKGDIAEGYSVSREKKESFPLTVTSAQKNPTAFYLCASIAGGNQPQHFGDGTRLSIL.

This clone has a handful of counts. The CDR3 nucleotides read TGTGCCAGCAGCTTAGGGTATCAGCCCCAGCATTTT. Protein sequence: CASSLGYQPQHF. The chain combines TRBV7-2 with TRBJ1-5; D ambiguous. V lost 1 base and J 5 bases, leaving 3 bases between the germline ends. CDR3 length equals 12 residues. CDR1 is SGHTA and CDR2 is FQGNSA in the germline V gene.

V gene TRBV18 combines with J gene TRBJ1-2; a possible D gene is TRBD1 (5 bases). The CDR3 runs 16 residues. CDR1 KGHSH and CDR2 LQKENI come from the germline V gene. V was shortened by 4 bases and J by 0 bases, with 15 bases between the two germline ends. CDR3 in DNA: TGTGCCAGCTCACAGGGACGGAGCGATACTAACTATGGCTACACCTTC. Translation: CASSQGRSDTNYGYTF.

On this clone itself: Germline and junction disagree at one end, which may indicate a read error. The rearrangement links TRBV29-1 to TRBJ1-2; TRBD1 agrees at 9 bases. This CDR3 region has 8 residues. Germline V gene sequence: CDR1 SQVTM, CDR2 ANQGSEA. CDR3 protein: CSDDRGAF. CDR3 DNA: TGCAGCGACGACAGGGGGGCCTTC. The full variable domain, its missing parts supplied by reference TRBV29-1 and TRBJ1-2, is SAVISQKPSRDICQRGTSLTIQCQVDSQVTMMFWYRQQPGQSLTLIATANQGSEATYESGFVIDKFPISRPNLTFSTLTVSNMSPEDSSIYLCSDDRGAFGSGTRLTVV.

The genes are TRBV30 and TRBJ1-6; 9 bases agree with TRBD1. The CDR3 has 14 residues. The germline V gene has CDR1 GTSNPN and CDR2 SVGIG (reference sequence). Trimming took 2 bases from V and 8 from J; bases not matched to a gene: 4. CDR3 loop: CAWSSGTGHSPLHF. DNA for the CDR3: TGTGCCTGGAGTTCCGGGACAGGGCATTCACCCCTCCACTTT.

The chain links TRBV7-2 to TRBJ2-7; TRBD2 aligns across 14 bases. Germline assignment: CDR1 SGHTA and CDR2 FQGNSA. This CDR3 is built from 14 residues. V shed 6 bases, J shed 6 bases, and the junction held 4 bases outside the gene matches. The CDR3 sequence: CASRGLAGVLEQYF. CDR3 DNA sequence: TGTGCCAGCAGGGGACTAGCGGGAGTGCTCGAGCAGTACTTC.

The rearrangement uses TRBV19 and TRBJ1-1; 9 bases fit TRBD1. CDR1 is LNHDA, CDR2 SQIVND, per germline (reference sequence). CDR3 length: 15 residues. With 4 bases clipped from V and 5 bases from J, the junction kept 8 bases outside the gene matches. CDR3 region: CASSRILTGGTEAFF. The CDR3, as DNA: TGTGCCAGTAGTAGGATACTGACAGGGGGAACTGAAGCTTTCTTT.

The rearrangement joins TRBV7-3 to TRBJ1-1; tentatively, D is TRBD1 (5 bases). In germline, CDR1 is SGHTA, CDR2 FQGTGA. The CDR3 extends over 17 amino acids. Trimming took 3 bases from V and 1 from J, leaving 18 bases between them. The DNA of the CDR3 is TGTGCCAGCAGCTTCCACGGGGGATTAGGTAGGAACACTGAAGCTTTCTTT. This encodes CASSFHGGLGRNTEAFF. The full variable domain, completed using reference TRBV7-3 and TRBJ1-1, is GAGVSQTPSNKVTEKGKYVELRCDPISGHTALYWYRQSLGQGPEFLIYFQGTGAADDSGLPNDRFFAVRPEGSVSTLKIQRTERGDSAVYLCASSFHGGLGRNTEAFFGQGTRLTVV.

V and J are TRBV29-1 and TRBJ2-1; 12 nucleotides line up with TRBD2. This CDR3 has 14 amino acids. CDR1 is SQVTM and CDR2 is ANQGSEA in the germline V gene. The J segment lost 3 bases and the V segment lost 7 bases, leaving 4 bases of the junction unmatched. CDR3 in amino acids: CSAGLAGNYNEQFF. In DNA form, the CDR3 reads TGCAGCGCCGGACTAGCGGGGAACTACAATGAGCAGTTCTTC.

The V gene is TRBV11-3, the J gene TRBJ1-4, with a weak D call TRBD1 (5 bases). Germline values: CDR1 SGHNT, CDR2 YENEEA. This CDR3 has 14 residues. The V end was cut by 1 base, the J end by 5 bases, with 8 bases between. The CDR3 is CASSLAGENEKLFF. DNA for the CDR3: TGTGCCAGCAGCTTAGCGGGGGAGAATGAAAAACTGTTTTTT.

V usage is TRBV6-9 and J usage is TRBJ2-3; D is possibly TRBD1 (6 bases). V was trimmed by 4 bases and J by 7 bases, leaving 15 bases between them. This CDR3 comprises 14 residues. Germline assignment: CDR1 MNHGY and CDR2 SVAAGI. The CDR3 DNA follows: TGTGCCAGCAGTTTTTTCTTCAGGGGTTATACGCAGTATTTT. Protein: CASSFFFRGYTQYF.

The genes are TRBV19 and TRBJ2-1; tentatively, D is TRBD2 (7 bases). The CDR3 extends over 15 amino acids. Trimming cost V 5 bases and J 4 bases, with 15 bases left between them. Germline V lookup: CDR1 LNHDA, CDR2 SQIVND (reference sequence). DNA for the CDR3: TGTGCCAGTAGTCAGGGGTTGGGACTATACAATGAGCAGTTCTTC. This translates into CASSQGLGLYNEQFF.

The rearrangement joins TRBV10-3 to TRBJ2-5; D assignment may be TRBD1 or TRBD2 (5 bases each). This CDR3 contains 14 residues. The germline CDR1 and CDR2 sequences are ENHRY and SYGVKD. Trimming removed 6 bases from V and 5 bases from J, with 16 bases in between. CDR3 DNA sequence: TGTGCCATCAGAGACCCGGGACGGAGTGAGACCCAGTACTTC. It is translated as CAIRDPGRSETQYF.